These 12 T cell receptor beta chains came from one sample sequenced in a study of patients and donors after allogeneic stem cell transplantation. In TCRdb, the RT-PCR reads were re-called with MiXCR into one record per CDR3 protein. This table holds hundreds of thousands of distinct CDR3 sequences, roughly 16% found once. The sequencing input was blood, either unsorted or a sorted T cell fraction (not recorded which). The source of these receptors is a human donor who was either an allogeneic HSCT recipient or a stem cell or donor lymphocyte infusion donor (not recorded which). It is not recorded whose cells these are; they may come from a transplant donor.

This clonotype was seen a few times. The chain employs TRBV3-1 and TRBJ1-3; D remains unclear. This CDR3 is built from 15 residues. CDR1 and CDR2 (germline): LGHDT, YNNKEL (reference sequence). The ends were cut back, 0 bases at V and 0 bases at J, with 6 bases in the middle. The CDR3, as DNA: TGTGCCAGCAGCCAAGACAGCTCCTCTGGAAACACCATATATTTT. It codes for CASSQDSSSGNTIYF.

J is TRBJ2-1 and V is TRBV6-5; D unclear. V lost 0 bases and J 12 bases, leaving 6 bases between the germline ends. CDR1 and CDR2 (germline): MNHEY, SVGAGI. This CDR3 is 11 amino acids long. CDR3 residues: CASSYSVRQFF. In DNA, the CDR3 is TGTGCCAGCAGTTACTCGGTCAGGCAGTTCTTC.

This clonotype was observed a few times. The V call is TRBV4-3, the J call TRBJ2-7; 8 bases fit TRBD2. From germline, CDR1 is LGHNA and CDR2 YSLEER. V shed 2 bases and J 4 bases; nucleotides not matched to a gene: 16. This CDR3 has 18 amino acids. In DNA, the CDR3 is TGCGCCAGCAGCCAACTACACATAGGCGGGGGGAAGGCATACGAGCAGTACTTC. Its translation: CASSQLHIGGGKAYEQYF.

CDR3 in amino acids: CAWSGDSGDGNEQFF. CDR3 sequence (DNA): TGTGCCTGGAGCGGCGATTCAGGGGATGGAAATGAGCAGTTCTTC. V usage is TRBV30 and J usage is TRBJ2-1; tentative D call: TRBD1 (6 bases). V was trimmed by 3 bases and J by 7 bases, leaving 19 bases between them. CDR3 length: 15 residues. Germline values: CDR1 GTSNPN, CDR2 SVGIG (reference sequence).

This clonotype has just a few counts. V is TRBV18 and J is TRBJ2-5, with 13 bases matching TRBD2. The CDR3 is 17 amino acids. Germline trimming cut 3 bases from V and 4 bases from J; bases unmatched to any gene: 8. The germline CDR1 and CDR2 sequences are KGHSH and LQKENI. CDR3 sequence (DNA): TGTGCCAGCTCACCTCGGACTAGCGGGGGCTCGACAGAGACCCAGTACTTC. Translating it yields CASSPRTSGGSTETQYF.

The table lists this clonotype with a few counts. The gene calls are TRBV5-1 and TRBJ1-1; the D is unclear. The CDR3 runs to 14 residues. Germline lookup yields CDR1 SGHRS and CDR2 YFSETQ. The V end was cut by 0 bases, the J end by 6 bases, with 12 bases between. The DNA for the CDR3 is TGCGCCAGCAGCTTGGCCAGGCAAGGAGCTGAAGCTTTCTTT. The encoded protein is CASSLARQGAEAFF.

This clonotype was seen more than once but under ten times. This rearrangement joins TRBV5-1 to TRBJ1-4, with D maybe TRBD1 (5 bases). The germline V and J ends were trimmed by 4 bases and 8 bases, with 24 bases remaining between them. CDR1 and CDR2 from the germline V gene are SGHRS and YFSETQ. The CDR3 is 17 amino acids. The CDR3, as DNA: TGCGCCAGCAGCGATATCAGGGACTCGAAGATATCCGAAAAACTGTTTTTT. Translation gives CASSDIRDSKISEKLFF. The full variable domain, completed using reference TRBV5-1 and TRBJ1-4, is KAGVTQTPRYLIKTRGQQVTLSCSPISGHRSVSWYQQTPGQGLQFLFEYFSETQRNKGNFPGRFSGRQFSNSRSEMNVSTLELGDSALYLCASSDIRDSKISEKLFFGSGTQLSVL.

The chain carries TRBV7-8 and TRBJ2-7; tentatively, D is TRBD1 (5 bases). The germline gives CDR1 SGHVS, CDR2 FQNEAQ. V lost 4 bases to trimming and J lost 6 bases, with 13 bases between them. The CDR3 is made up of 13 amino acids. The chain's CDR3 is CASSSGVGLEQYF. In DNA form, the CDR3 reads TGTGCCAGCAGCTCCGGTGTGGGGCTCGAGCAGTACTTC.

Ten or more counts support this clonotype. The chain carries TRBV2 and TRBJ2-2, with a weak D call TRBD2 (6 bases). The CDR3 totals 15 residues. Per the germline V gene, CDR1 is SNHLY and CDR2 is FYNNEI. The V gene lost 10 bases and the J gene lost 2 bases, with 17 bases spanning the gap. DNA for the CDR3: TGTGCCACCGGAAGAAGCGGGCTAAACACCGGGGAGCTGTTTTTT. As protein: CATGRSGLNTGELFF.

This chain connects TRBV12-3 or TRBV12-4 to TRBJ2-3; possible D gene TRBD2, 6 bases. Trimming took 0 bases from V and 2 from J, leaving 12 bases between them. This CDR3 has 16 residues. The CDR3 coding sequence is TGTGCCAGCAGTTTAGCGGGAGGACCCAACACAGATACGCAGTATTTT. This sequence encodes CASSLAGGPNTDTQYF.

The table lists this clonotype with a few counts. The genes are TRBV29-1 and TRBJ2-1; D gene uncertain. This CDR3 region has 10 residues. Germline CDR1 and CDR2: SQVTM and ANQGSEA. The V end lost 6 bases, the J end lost 7 bases, and 7 bases lay between the germline ends. The CDR3 bases are TGCAGCGTGGGGATAAATGAGCAGTTCTTC. Translated, it gives CSVGINEQFF.

Many counts were recorded for this clonotype. This chain joins TRBV12-3 or TRBV12-4 and TRBJ2-3; D not resolved. The ends were cut back, 5 bases at V and 7 bases at J, with 10 bases in the middle. The CDR3 is made up of 12 amino acids. CDR3 in DNA: TGTGCCAGCAGTCCTCAAGCGTATACGCAGTATTTT. Residues: CASSPQAYTQYF.